This TCR beta chain was retrieved from a study of vaccination and CD4 T cells after COVID-19. Findings and caveats of the study: The median number of SARS-CoV-2-reactive clonotypes increased from approximately 23 to 38, a change that did not reach significance. Convalescent patients saw a median approximately 90% of their reactive clones show up only after vaccination.

Sample treatment: roughly 10-day PBMC culture with coronavirus spike peptide pools or control peptides (ViraFEST assay). Under the ViraFEST approach, antigen-specific T cells were expanded with peptide pools and TCRs subsequently sequenced. A half-volume replacement of the medium with fresh IL-2 medium was performed on days 3 and 7. The V end lost 6 bases, the J end lost 6 bases, and 6 bases lay between the germline ends. This CDR3 is 11 amino acids long. From germline, CDR1 is LNHDA and CDR2 SQIVND (reference sequence). With the Oncomine TCR Beta short-read assay, DNA from cultured CD4+ T cells was sequenced. Each CDR3 protein is one row after TCRdb ran MiXCR on the PCR reads. The sample has over 12,000 distinct CDR3 sequences; about 30% are singletons. This clonotype was seen a handful of times. Its antigen is not identified.

This receptor was taken from a human donor who had recovered from COVID-19. The genes are TRBV19 and TRBJ2-1; D remains ambiguous. The sequencing here drew on CD4+ T cells from blood, cultured in vitro, taken after SARS-CoV-2 vaccination. The CDR3 DNA reads as TGTGCCAGTAGGGTGGGCAATGAGCAGTTCTTC. The encoded protein is CASRVGNEQFF.